Sequencing of this TCR beta chain was carried out in a study of regulatory T cells in long-lasting Graves disease. To make TCR beta libraries, researchers used iRepertoire HTBI primers and Arm-PCR of CDR3 regions. TCRdb passed the multiplex PCR reads through MiXCR, listing each CDR3 protein once. The sample records 200,000 to 250,000 distinct CDR3 sequences, roughly 19% being singletons. Time point here: newly diagnosed GD, antithyroid drugs for less than 3 months. PBMC RNA served as the TCR library source. This clonotype was recorded at least ten times. The CDR3 is made up of 15 amino acids. Trimming pared 6 bases from V and 2 bases from J, leaving 14 bases between. CDR1 and CDR2 (germline): LNHDA, SQIVND (reference sequence). This sample was shared with a second study, whose subject was T cells in Graves' hyperthyroidism and ophthalmopathy.

Here the sequenced sample was peripheral blood mononuclear cells (PBMCs), taken at new diagnosis, from a patient treated with antithyroid drugs. J is TRBJ1-5 and V is TRBV19; D call uncertain. The TCR was taken from a woman in her 30s with Graves disease. The chain's CDR3 is CASRKIGQGNQPQHF. For the CDR3, the DNA is TGTGCCAGTAGGAAGATCGGGCAGGGCAATCAGCCCCAGCATTTT. The whole variable domain, filled in from reference TRBV19 and TRBJ1-5, reads DGGITQSPKYLFRKEGQNVTLSCEQNLNHDAMYWYRQDPGQGLRLIYYSQIVNDFQKGDIAEGYSVSREKKESFPLTVTSAQKNPTAFYLCASRKIGQGNQPQHFGDGTRLSIL.